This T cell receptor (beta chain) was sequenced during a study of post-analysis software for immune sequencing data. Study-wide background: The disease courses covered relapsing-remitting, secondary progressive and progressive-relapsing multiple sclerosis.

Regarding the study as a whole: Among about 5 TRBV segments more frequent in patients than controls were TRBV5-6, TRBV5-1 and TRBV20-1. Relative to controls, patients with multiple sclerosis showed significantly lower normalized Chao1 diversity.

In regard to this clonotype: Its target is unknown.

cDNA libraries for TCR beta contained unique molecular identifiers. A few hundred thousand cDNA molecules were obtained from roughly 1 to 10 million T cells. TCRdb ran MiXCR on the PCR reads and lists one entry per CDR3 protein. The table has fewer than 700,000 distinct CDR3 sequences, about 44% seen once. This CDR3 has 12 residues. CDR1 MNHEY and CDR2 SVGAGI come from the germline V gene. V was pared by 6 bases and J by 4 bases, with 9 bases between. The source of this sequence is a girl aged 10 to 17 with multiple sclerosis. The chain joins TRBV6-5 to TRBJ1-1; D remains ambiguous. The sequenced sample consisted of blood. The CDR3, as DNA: TGTGCCAGCAGAGGAACCGTCACTGAAGCTTTCTTT. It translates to CASRGTVTEAFF.